The 31 T cell receptor beta chains below all came from one sample that was sequenced in a study of shared clonotypes between healthy human individuals. Naivety among CD8 cells was defined by CD45RO negativity and positive CCR7 selection, thereby excluding terminally differentiated effector memory CD45RA+ cells. The assay was immunoSEQ multiplex PCR, and TCRdb's table has in-frame clones only and misses some. The sample gives nearly 2 million clones, approximately 94% of which show up once; 1% to 1.5% is in the top ten. Input material: naive CD8+ T cells sorted from blood. These receptor sequences come from a man between 18 and 35 years old in good health.

The chain links TRBV5-6 to TRBJ2-5; D assignment may be TRBD1 or TRBD2 (5 bases each). This CDR3 has 13 amino acids. V lost 1 base and J 5 bases, leaving 9 bases between the germline ends. CDR1 SGHDT and CDR2 YYEEEE come from the germline V gene. CDR3 loop: CASSLFREETQYF. The CDR3 region has the DNA TGTGCCAGCAGCTTGTTCAGGGAGGAGACCCAGTACTTC. The full variable domain, in which reference TRBV5-6 and TRBJ2-5 provide the parts outside the CDR3, is DAGVTQSPTHLIKTRGQQVTLRCSPKSGHDTVSWYQQALGQGPQFIFQYYEEEERQRGNFPDRFSGHQFPNYSSELNVNALLLGDSALYLCASSLFREETQYFGPGTRLLVL.

V gene TRBV4-1 combines with J gene TRBJ2-3, with 9 positions matching TRBD1. J was trimmed by 1 base and V by 0 bases; bases with no gene match: 5. Germline loops: CDR1 MGHRA, CDR2 YSYEKL. The CDR3 consists of 17 residues. This CDR3 is CASSQDQRTGGTDTQYF. The CDR3 coding sequence is TGCGCCAGCAGCCAAGATCAGAGGACAGGGGGCACAGATACGCAGTATTTT.

The CDR3 here is CATNVGTVYGYTF. The CDR3 DNA reads TGTGCCACCAACGTTGGGACAGTCTATGGCTACACCTTC. The chain links TRBV19 to TRBJ1-2, with 7 bases identical to TRBD1. J was trimmed by 4 bases and V by 10 bases; bases with no gene match: 9. In germline, CDR1 is LNHDA, CDR2 SQIVND (reference sequence). This CDR3 spans 13 amino acids.

This clone was detected only once. The identical CDR3 is also encoded by other nucleotide sequences in the sample. In nucleotides, the CDR3 is TGCAGCGTTGAAGGACAGGGCTACGAGCAGTACTTC. Its translation is CSVEGQGYEQYF. This chain links TRBV29-1 with TRBJ2-7; 7 bases line up with TRBD1. The CDR3 is 12 amino acids. Per germline, CDR1 SQVTM and CDR2 ANQGSEA. The ends lost 1 base at V and 3 bases at J; junction bases unmatched: 0.

V and J are TRBV13 and TRBJ2-3; perhaps TRBD1 as D (5 bases). The germline V and J ends were trimmed by 6 bases and 3 bases, with 19 bases remaining between them. The CDR3 consists of 16 residues. From germline, CDR1 is PRHDT and CDR2 FYEKMQ (reference sequence). CDR3 region: CASSPFWAGMTDTQYF. The CDR3 nucleotides read TGTGCCAGCAGTCCTTTCTGGGCAGGGATGACAGATACGCAGTATTTT.

CDR3 protein: CASSGGYGYEQYF. For the CDR3, the DNA is TGCGCCAGCAGCGGGGGGTATGGCTACGAGCAGTACTTC. The chain combines TRBV5-1 with TRBJ2-7, with a weak D call TRBD2 (6 bases). Germline V gene sequence: CDR1 SGHRS, CDR2 YFSETQ. V lost 4 bases and J 3 bases, leaving 11 bases between the germline ends. The CDR3 is made up of 13 amino acids.

The rearrangement joins TRBV10-3 to TRBJ2-1; 14 bases fit TRBD2. The ends lost 5 bases at V and 7 bases at J; junction bases unmatched: 13. Germline values: CDR1 ENHRY, CDR2 SYGVKD. There are 18 residues in the CDR3. CDR3: CAISWGLAGELDRNEQFF. CDR3 sequence (DNA): TGTGCCATCAGTTGGGGACTAGCGGGAGAGTTAGATAGAAATGAGCAGTTCTTC.

The rearrangement joins TRBV7-9 to TRBJ1-6, with D possibly matching TRBD1 (5 bases). V shed 7 bases and J shed 9 bases, with 10 bases lying between them. The CDR3 is made up of 12 amino acids. From germline, CDR1 is SEHNR and CDR2 FQNEAQ (reference sequence). CDR3 amino acids: CASTVQGSPLHF. The DNA of the CDR3 is TGTGCCAGCACCGTCCAGGGTTCACCCCTCCACTTT.

This chain connects TRBV4-1 to TRBJ2-3; a weak D match, TRBD1 (6 bases). The CDR3 totals 16 residues. Trimming took 0 bases from V and 1 from J, leaving 11 bases between them. CDR1 is MGHRA and CDR2 is YSYEKL in the germline V gene. The CDR3 bases are TGCGCCAGCAGCCAAGAAGGGAGACAGGGCACAGATACGCAGTATTTT. Translated: CASSQEGRQGTDTQYF.

Concerning this clone: Other DNA variants within this sample encode the same CDR3. The genes are TRBV20-1 and TRBJ1-1; TRBD1 aligns across 7 bases. With 3 bases clipped from V and 8 bases from J, the junction kept 3 bases outside the gene matches. The CDR3 sequence is 11 residues long. The germline CDR1 and CDR2 sequences are DFQATT and SNEGSKA (reference sequence). For the CDR3, the DNA is TGCAGTGCTAGGGGAGGGGGCGAAGCTTTCTTT. This encodes CSARGGGEAFF.

The chain joins TRBV2 to TRBJ1-1; D ambiguous. This CDR3 comprises 16 residues. Germline loops: CDR1 SNHLY, CDR2 FYNNEI. The V gene lost 7 bases and the J gene lost 1 base, with 19 bases spanning the gap. The CDR3 region is CASISEGEGSNTEAFF. In nucleotides, the CDR3 is TGTGCCAGCATTAGTGAAGGTGAAGGTTCGAACACTGAAGCTTTCTTT.

This clone came up once. The V gene is TRBV29-1, the J gene TRBJ2-7; D perhaps matches TRBD2 (5 bases). The CDR3 sequence is 14 residues long. The germline V and J ends were trimmed by 1 base and 1 base, with 11 bases remaining between them. Germline CDR1 and CDR2: SQVTM and ANQGSEA. CDR3 residues: CSVEGPRGSYEQYF. CDR3 nucleotides: TGCAGCGTTGAAGGCCCAAGAGGGTCCTACGAGCAGTACTTC.

V usage is TRBV7-6 and J usage is TRBJ2-7; maybe TRBD1 (6 bases). The germline V and J ends were trimmed by 0 bases and 4 bases, with 16 bases remaining between them. The CDR3 spans 16 residues. From germline, CDR1 is SGHVS and CDR2 FNYEAQ. CDR3 coding DNA: TGTGCCAGCAGCTTAGCGATCGCAGGGGCGTGGTACGAGCAGTACTTC. Its translation: CASSLAIAGAWYEQYF.

V usage is TRBV7-9 and J usage is TRBJ2-7, with D tentatively TRBD2 (5 bases). CDR1 and CDR2 (germline): SEHNR, FQNEAQ (reference sequence). The V end lost 5 bases, the J end lost 2 bases, and 16 bases lay between the germline ends. There are 15 residues in the CDR3. The CDR3 protein is CASSKASGPTYEQYF. CDR3 nucleotide sequence: TGTGCCAGCAGCAAAGCGAGCGGACCTACCTACGAGCAGTACTTC.

The CDR3 sequence is CARSLGRHRELYYGYTF. DNA of the CDR3: TGTGCCAGAAGCTTGGGTCGTCACAGGGAATTGTACTATGGCTACACCTTC. The rearrangement joins TRBV5-3 to TRBJ1-2; maybe TRBD1 (6 bases). TRBV5-3 is filed as an ORF, its function uncertain. Trimming removed 0 bases from V and 3 bases from J, with 18 bases in between. CDR3 length: 17 residues.

The chain carries TRBV28 and TRBJ2-7; tentative D call: TRBD1 (6 bases). The CDR3 runs to 14 residues. Germline CDR1 is MDHEN and CDR2 is SYDVKM. Trimming took 8 bases from V and 0 from J, leaving 14 bases between them. This CDR3 reads CASRDNWGSYEQYF. In nucleotides, the CDR3 is TGTGCCAGCCGGGACAATTGGGGCTCCTACGAGCAGTACTTC.

The CDR3 DNA sequence: TGCGCCAGCAGCCACACCAGCGGGAACGAGCAGTACTTC. Translation gives CASSHTSGNEQYF. The chain couples TRBV4-1 to TRBJ2-7; 7 bases map to TRBD2. CDR1 is MGHRA and CDR2 is YSYEKL in the germline V gene. CDR3 length equals 13 residues. The V and J ends lost 3 bases and 5 bases, in that order; junction bases with no gene match: 4.

Only one count was recorded for this clone. J is TRBJ1-6 and V is TRBV27; maybe TRBD1 (5 bases). The V end was cut by 5 bases, the J end by 8 bases, with 19 bases between. The CDR3 is 16 residues long. Germline loops: CDR1 MNHEY, CDR2 SMNVEV (reference sequence). CDR3 in amino acids: CASSPSQGESHSPLHF. As DNA, the CDR3 is TGTGCCAGCAGTCCCTCGCAGGGCGAGAGTCATTCACCCCTCCACTTT.

V is TRBV19 and J is TRBJ1-5, with TRBD1 matching 12 bases. With 5 bases clipped from V and 5 bases from J, the junction kept 7 bases outside the gene matches. The length of the CDR3 is 16 residues. Germline V gives CDR1 LNHDA, CDR2 SQIVND (reference sequence). The DNA of the CDR3 is TGTGCCAGTAGTGCCCGGGACAGGGGGCTCGATCAGCCCCAGCATTTT. It is translated as CASSARDRGLDQPQHF.

The chain carries TRBV5-6 and TRBJ2-5, with no clear D. Germline V CDR1 and CDR2: SGHDT, YYEEEE. The CDR3 is 12 amino acids. With 1 base removed from V and 9 bases from J, the gap between germline ends came to 10 bases. CDR3: CASSLNGGPQYF. The CDR3 DNA follows: TGTGCCAGCAGCTTGAATGGTGGCCCCCAGTACTTC.

V is TRBV5-6 and J is TRBJ2-2; unclear D gene. This CDR3 comprises 12 residues. V lost 4 bases and J lost 8, with 9 bases in between. CDR1 and CDR2 from the germline V gene are SGHDT and YYEEEE. CDR3 sequence reads: CASSATLGELFF. In nucleotides, the CDR3 is TGTGCCAGCAGCGCGACCTTAGGGGAGCTGTTTTTT.

The CDR3 here is CAWSVGGRGGYTF. The CDR3 coding sequence is TGTGCCTGGAGTGTAGGGGGAAGGGGTGGCTACACCTTC. The rearrangement links TRBV30 to TRBJ1-2; D is possibly TRBD1 (6 bases). V was trimmed by 0 bases and J by 7 bases, leaving 12 bases between them. The CDR3 runs 13 residues. CDR1 is GTSNPN and CDR2 is SVGIG in the germline V gene (reference sequence).

The chain joins TRBV15 to TRBJ2-2; 7 positions agree with TRBD2. Germline V gene lookup returns CDR1 LNHNV and CDR2 YYDKDF (reference sequence). The V and J ends lost 0 bases and 0 bases, in that order; junction bases with no gene match: 7. The CDR3 length is 18 residues. The CDR3 nucleotides are TGTGCCACCAGCAGAGATCCATGGGAGGGGACGAACACCGGGGAGCTGTTTTTT. Protein product: CATSRDPWEGTNTGELFF.

The CDR3 nucleotides are TGCAGTATCAGGTCTTCCACTGAAGCTTTCTTT. Translated, it gives CSIRSSTEAFF. The V gene is TRBV20-1, the J gene TRBJ1-1, with D unclear. Germline V gives CDR1 DFQATT, CDR2 SNEGSKA (reference sequence). This CDR3 is built from 11 residues. V lost 8 bases and J lost 4, with 11 bases in between.

The chain combines TRBV30 with TRBJ2-5; D uncertain. This CDR3 region has 13 residues. Trimming took 4 bases from V and 1 from J, leaving 10 bases between them. The germline gives CDR1 GTSNPN, CDR2 SVGIG (reference sequence). Here the CDR3 reads CAWNLGIQETQYF. CDR3 in DNA: TGTGCCTGGAACTTGGGGATCCAAGAGACCCAGTACTTC.

V gene TRBV28 combines with J gene TRBJ2-7; D may be TRBD1 (6 bases). V was clipped by 4 bases and J by 0 bases, with 16 bases between them. The germline gives CDR1 MDHEN, CDR2 SYDVKM. The CDR3 covers 16 residues. CDR3 loop: CASSSPSGVPSYEQYF. Here the CDR3 DNA reads TGTGCCAGCAGTTCCCCTTCAGGGGTCCCCTCCTACGAGCAGTACTTC.

The chain recombines TRBV2 with TRBJ2-3; 10 bases line up with TRBD2. The trim removed 4 bases at V and 2 bases at J, leaving 12 bases unmatched. CDR1 and CDR2 (germline): SNHLY, FYNNEI. The CDR3 extends over 18 amino acids. The CDR3 nucleotides read TGTGCCAGCAGTGGGCTAGCGGGGGCCGGTGAATACACAGATACGCAGTATTTT. This translates into CASSGLAGAGEYTDTQYF.

V and J are TRBV5-1 and TRBJ2-7; the match to TRBD1 covers 7 bases. The CDR3 sequence is 12 residues long. From germline, CDR1 is SGHRS and CDR2 YFSETQ. Trimming at V came to 7 bases and at J to 4 bases, leaving 5 bases not matched to a gene. Written as DNA, the CDR3 is TGCGCCAGCTGGGGACAGCCGTACGAGCAGTACTTC. Translated: CASWGQPYEQYF.

The rearrangement joins TRBV10-3 to TRBJ2-2; 14 nucleotides agree with TRBD2. This CDR3 is built from 17 residues. The germline V gene encodes CDR1 ENHRY and CDR2 SYGVKD. The ends lost 6 bases at V and 1 base at J; junction bases unmatched: 4. The CDR3 loop reads CAIRGTSGGQNTGELFF. The CDR3 DNA is TGTGCCATCAGGGGGACTAGCGGGGGCCAGAACACCGGGGAGCTGTTTTTT.

The V gene is TRBV4-3, the J gene TRBJ2-3, with a weak D call TRBD1 (7 bases). In germline, CDR1 is LGHNA, CDR2 YSLEER. The CDR3 spans 16 residues. Deletions cut 4 bases from V and 0 bases from J, with 14 bases between. The CDR3 sequence: CASSPDRDFSTDTQYF. CDR3 sequence (DNA): TGCGCCAGCAGCCCCGACAGGGACTTTAGCACAGATACGCAGTATTTT.

Remarks on this clone: Additional DNA sequences in this sample encode the identical CDR3. The CDR3 sequence: CASSEGQGGQPQHF. For the CDR3, the DNA is TGTGCCAGCAGTGAAGGGCAGGGTGGGCAGCCCCAGCATTTT. The chain couples TRBV2 to TRBJ1-5; D perhaps matches TRBD1 (5 bases). Germline V gene data show CDR1 as SNHLY and CDR2 as FYNNEI. Trimming pared 1 base from V and 7 bases from J, leaving 11 bases between. The CDR3 runs 14 residues.